This entry lists 15 T cell receptor beta chains sequenced from one sample in a study of PD-L1 blockade in urothelial cancer (dated by TCRdb to about 2017). Libraries came from the immunoSEQ multiplex PCR assay. As stored in TCRdb, this immuneACCESS dataset retains in-frame rearrangements with V and J assigned. A fraction of the clones does not appear; measured against another copy, unresolved V genes explain less than half of the discrepancy, and the remainder lacks a known reason. The sample table shows 45,000 to 60,000 clones, and around nine tenths are seen once. The ten largest clones take up 6.5% to 8% of the sample. The sample consisted of PBMCs, taken around atezolizumab (anti-PD-L1) treatment. The receptors were sampled from a man aged 60 to 69 with urothelial cancer.

The J gene is TRBJ1-4, the V gene TRBV9, with TRBD1 matching 7 bases. CDR1 and CDR2 (germline): SGDLS, YYNGEE. V lost 0 bases and J lost 6; bases outside the gene matches: 5. The CDR3 has 15 amino acids. The CDR3 loop is CASSVVGDRDEKLFF. The DNA of the CDR3 is TGTGCCAGCAGCGTAGTCGGGGACAGAGATGAAAAACTGTTTTTT.

This chain links TRBV7-2 with TRBJ2-1, with TRBD2 identical over 11 bases. The CDR3 spans 16 residues. CDR1 is SGHTA, CDR2 FQGNSA, per germline. The junction had 5 bases not matched to a gene; V was cut back by 6 bases and J by 1 base. The CDR3 protein is CASSRRLAGSYNEQFF. In DNA form, the CDR3 reads TGTGCCAGCAGTCGTCGACTAGCGGGATCCTACAATGAGCAGTTCTTC.

V usage is TRBV21-1 and J usage is TRBJ1-2; TRBD1 was called by the table and not checked on the DNA. TRBV21-1 is a recognized pseudogene. The CDR3 loop spans 14 amino acids. DNA for the CDR3: TGTGCCAGCAGCACGATGACAGGGAGGAAAGGCTACACCTTC. This sequence encodes CASSTMTGRKGYTF.

This chain uses TRBV19 with TRBJ1-4, with a tentative D call TRBD1 (6 bases). There are 16 residues in the CDR3. Trimming removed 6 bases from V and 6 bases from J, with 20 bases in between. Looked up from germline, CDR1 is LNHDA and CDR2 is SQIVND (reference sequence). This CDR3 reads CASRSGGGRFDEKLFF. In DNA, the CDR3 is TGTGCCAGTAGATCGGGCGGGGGGCGGTTTGATGAAAAACTGTTTTTT.

The V and J genes are TRBV19 and TRBJ2-7, with a possible D match to TRBD2 (6 bases). Trimming shortened V by 6 bases and J by 2 bases, and 14 bases separated the two germline ends. CDR3 size: 14 residues. Germline V gene data show CDR1 as LNHDA and CDR2 as SQIVND (reference sequence). CDR3 bases: TGTGCCAGTAGCATTACGGGGGAACCCTACGAGCAGTACTTC. Protein product: CASSITGEPYEQYF.

This rearrangement joins TRBV7-9 to TRBJ2-5, with D perhaps matching TRBD1 (5 bases). V dropped 5 bases and J dropped 5 bases, with 18 bases sitting between them. Looked up from germline, CDR1 is SEHNR and CDR2 is FQNEAQ (reference sequence). The CDR3 totals 15 residues. The CDR3 spells CASSPSRVGRETQYF. The CDR3 DNA is TGTGCCAGCAGCCCGAGCAGGGTAGGAAGGGAGACCCAGTACTTC.

This rearrangement joins TRBV4-1 to TRBJ2-5; TRBD2 agrees at 11 bases. Germline V lookup: CDR1 MGHRA, CDR2 YSYEKL. The junction had 9 bases not matched to a gene; V was cut back by 0 bases and J by 6 bases. The CDR3 is 17 amino acids. The CDR3: CASSQDGIAGGVKTQYF. The CDR3 coding sequence is TGCGCCAGCAGCCAAGATGGCATAGCGGGGGGGGTAAAGACCCAGTACTTC.

This clone was seen only once. The chain couples TRBV18 to TRBJ1-5; 11 bases are shared with TRBD1. This CDR3 has 16 residues. V trimming: 6 bases; J trimming: 3 bases; junction bases outside the gene matches: 7. CDR1 is KGHSH and CDR2 is LQKENI in the germline V gene. The CDR3 nucleotides read TGTGCCAGCTCTCGCGGGACAGGGGGGTCCAATCAGCCCCAGCATTTT. Its translation: CASSRGTGGSNQPQHF.

V usage is TRBV7-9 and J usage is TRBJ1-2; TRBD1 agrees at 10 bases. Germline CDR1 is SEHNR and CDR2 is FQNEAQ (reference sequence). The CDR3 runs to 15 residues. V shed 5 bases and J 4 bases; nucleotides not matched to a gene: 7. CDR3 in amino acids: CASSLNWDRGYGYTF. CDR3 nucleotides: TGTGCCAGCAGCCTTAACTGGGACAGGGGCTATGGCTACACCTTC.

The genes are TRBV15 and TRBJ2-5; 8 bases fit TRBD2. The CDR3 has 18 residues. V trimming: 0 bases; J trimming: 1 base; junction bases outside the gene matches: 10. Germline CDR1 and CDR2: LNHNV and YYDKDF (reference sequence). The DNA of the CDR3 is TGTGCCACCAGCAGAGATCGGTTCTCGCGGGGGGCCCAAGAGACCCAGTACTTC. This codes for CATSRDRFSRGAQETQYF.

The rearrangement links TRBV11-3 to TRBJ2-5; D is possibly TRBD2 (6 bases). The germline V gene encodes CDR1 SGHNT and CDR2 YENEEA. Trimming left V 5 bases short and J 5 bases short, with 6 bases between. The length of the CDR3 is 11 residues. CDR3 nucleotides: TGTGCCAGCAGCGGGGGGGAGACCCAGTACTTC. Translating gives CASSGGETQYF.

The V gene is TRBV30, the J gene TRBJ2-1; 7 bases match TRBD2. From germline, CDR1 is GTSNPN and CDR2 SVGIG (reference sequence). J lost 10 bases, V lost 1 base, and 10 bases had no gene match. This CDR3 is 14 amino acids long. The CDR3 region has the DNA TGTGCCTGGAGTGCCCAGGGCGGGGGTAGGGAGCAGTTCTTC. Translated: CAWSAQGGGREQFF.

The chain links TRBV27 to TRBJ1-6; 8 nucleotides agree with TRBD1. Trimming removed 0 bases from V and 10 bases from J; junction bases left unmatched: 5. The CDR3 spans 15 residues. Germline CDR1 reads MNHEY; CDR2 reads SMNVEV (reference sequence). As DNA, the CDR3 is TGTGCCAGCAGTTTATCCGACAGGGGATTGTCACCCCTCCACTTT. Translated: CASSLSDRGLSPLHF.

J is TRBJ1-6 and V is TRBV4-1; TRBD1 is a possible D gene (5 bases). Germline V gene data show CDR1 as MGHRA and CDR2 as YSYEKL. The CDR3 has 19 residues. Trimming shortened V by 0 bases and J by 6 bases, and 21 bases separated the two germline ends. This CDR3 is CASSQDKGGGLSLNSPLHF. CDR3 in DNA: TGCGCCAGCAGCCAAGATAAGGGTGGGGGACTAAGTCTTAATTCACCCCTCCACTTT.

V usage is TRBV19 and J usage is TRBJ2-7; 7 nucleotides align to TRBD2. The CDR3 contains 16 residues. Germline V gene data show CDR1 as LNHDA and CDR2 as SQIVND (reference sequence). J was trimmed by 4 bases and V by 5 bases; bases with no gene match: 14. The CDR3 bases are TGTGCCAGTAGTGAAAGTTCAACTAGCGCGGGATACGAGCAGTACTTC. It translates to CASSESSTSAGYEQYF.